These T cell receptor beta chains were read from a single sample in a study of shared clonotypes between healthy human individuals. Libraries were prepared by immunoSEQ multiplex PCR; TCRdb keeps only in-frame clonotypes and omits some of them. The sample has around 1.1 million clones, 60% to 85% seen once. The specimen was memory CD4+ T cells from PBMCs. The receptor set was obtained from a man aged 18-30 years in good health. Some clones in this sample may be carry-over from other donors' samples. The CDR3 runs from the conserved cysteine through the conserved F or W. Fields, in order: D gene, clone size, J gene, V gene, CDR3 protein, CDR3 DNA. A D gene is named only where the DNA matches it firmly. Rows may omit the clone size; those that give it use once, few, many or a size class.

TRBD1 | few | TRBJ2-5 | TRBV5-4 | CASSLSNRGHRETQYF | TGTGCCAGCAGCTTGTCAAACAGGGGGCATAGGGAGACCCAGTACTTC
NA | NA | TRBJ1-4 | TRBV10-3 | CAISPATNEKLFF | TGTGCCATCAGCCCTGCAACTAATGAAAAACTGTTTTTT
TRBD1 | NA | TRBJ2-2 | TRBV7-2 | CASSRETGSGGELFF | TGTGCCAGCAGCCGAGAGACAGGGTCGGGCGGGGAGCTGTTTTTT
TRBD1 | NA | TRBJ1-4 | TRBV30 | CACLTRQGWGKLFF | TGTGCCTGCTTAACACGACAGGGATGGGGAAAACTGTTTTTT
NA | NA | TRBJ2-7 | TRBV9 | CASSPDDRPTYEQYF | TGTGCCAGCAGCCCCGATGACCGCCCAACCTACGAGCAGTACTTC
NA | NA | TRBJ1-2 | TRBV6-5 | CASSSARGYTF | TGTGCCAGCAGTTCCGCGAGGGGCTACACCTTC
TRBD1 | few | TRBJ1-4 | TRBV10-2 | CASRSGQDNEKLFF | TGCGCCAGCAGGTCGGGACAGGATAATGAAAAACTGTTTTTT
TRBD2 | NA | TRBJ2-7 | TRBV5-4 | CASSYSGTFSYEQYF | TGTGCCAGCAGCTATAGCGGGACCTTCTCCTACGAGCAGTACTTC
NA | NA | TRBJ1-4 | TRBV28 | CASRPGTRKINEKLFF | TGTGCCAGCAGACCCGGGACAAGAAAAATAAATGAAAAACTGTTTTTT
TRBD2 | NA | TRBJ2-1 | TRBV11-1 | CASSSLAGSSYNEQFF | TGTGCCAGCAGCTCATTAGCGGGTAGCTCCTACAATGAGCAGTTCTTC
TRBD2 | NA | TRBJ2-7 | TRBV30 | CAWRQGLAGGYEQYF | TGTGCCTGGAGGCAGGGACTAGCGGGAGGGTACGAGCAGTACTTC
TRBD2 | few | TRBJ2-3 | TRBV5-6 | CASSAATGGDTQYF | TGTGCCAGCAGCGCCGCAACGGGAGGAGATACGCAGTATTTT
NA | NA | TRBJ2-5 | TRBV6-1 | CASSDGEGRKETQYF | TGTGCCAGCAGTGATGGCGAAGGCAGAAAAGAGACCCAGTACTTC
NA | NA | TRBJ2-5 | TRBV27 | CASTRGETQYF | TGTGCCAGCACCAGGGGAGAGACCCAGTACTTC
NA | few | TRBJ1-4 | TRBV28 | CASSSGELSEKLFF | TGTGCCAGCAGTTCAGGGGAGTTAAGTGAAAAACTGTTTTTT
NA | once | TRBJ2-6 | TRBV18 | CASSPGALGTNVLTF | TGTGCCAGCTCACCAGGAGCTCTGGGGACCAACGTCCTGACTTTC
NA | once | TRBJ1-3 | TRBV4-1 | CASSQGSLISGENTIYF | TGCGCCAGCAGCCAAGGGTCGCTGATCTCTGGGGAAAACACCATATATTTT
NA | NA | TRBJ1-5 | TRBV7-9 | CASSSQGGDQPQHF | TGTGCCAGCAGCTCACAGGGAGGTGATCAGCCCCAGCATTTT
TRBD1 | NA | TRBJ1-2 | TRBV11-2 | CASSFGQGNYGYTF | TGTGCCAGCAGCTTCGGACAGGGGAACTATGGCTACACCTTC
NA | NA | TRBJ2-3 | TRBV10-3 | CAIMAAVYTDTQYF | TGTGCCATCATGGCGGCGGTCTACACAGATACGCAGTATTTT
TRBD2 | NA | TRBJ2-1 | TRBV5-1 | CASGPQTSVDEQFF | TGCGCCAGCGGACCGCAGACTAGCGTCGATGAGCAGTTCTTC
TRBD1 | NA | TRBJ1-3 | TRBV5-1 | CASSLMSSGTGRNTIYF | TGCGCCAGCAGCTTGATGAGTAGCGGGACAGGGAGAAACACCATATATTTT
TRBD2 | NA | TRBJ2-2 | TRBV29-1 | CSAVGQGGDGELFF | TGCAGCGCCGTAGGGCAGGGAGGGGACGGGGAGCTGTTTTTT
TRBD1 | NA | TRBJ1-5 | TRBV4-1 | CASSQDPRQGRQPQHF | TGCGCCAGCAGCCAAGATCCCCGACAGGGTAGGCAGCCCCAGCATTTT
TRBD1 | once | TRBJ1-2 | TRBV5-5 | CASSHSTGTGGYGYTF | TGTGCCAGCAGCCATTCTACCGGGACAGGGGGCTATGGCTACACCTTC
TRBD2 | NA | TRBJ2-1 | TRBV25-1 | CASSEYRTSGYNEQFF | TGTGCCAGCAGTGAATACAGGACTAGCGGTTACAATGAGCAGTTCTTC
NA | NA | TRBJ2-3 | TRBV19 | CASRDYRGSTDTQYF | TGTGCCAGTAGGGACTACCGGGGGAGCACAGATACGCAGTATTTT
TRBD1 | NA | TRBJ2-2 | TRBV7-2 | CASSPGTGMTTGELFF | TGTGCCAGCAGCCCCGGGACAGGGATGACCACCGGGGAGCTGTTTTTT
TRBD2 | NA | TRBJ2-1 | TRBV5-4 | CASSSGTSGNNEQFF | TGTGCCAGCAGCTCCGGGACTAGCGGGAACAATGAGCAGTTCTTC
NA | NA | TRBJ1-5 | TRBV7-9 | CASSGRGDQPQHF | TGTGCCAGCAGCGGGAGGGGGGACCAGCCCCAGCATTTT
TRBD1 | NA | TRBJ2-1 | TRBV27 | CASSPDREFWNEQFF | TGTGCCAGCAGCCCCGACAGGGAGTTTTGGAATGAGCAGTTCTTC
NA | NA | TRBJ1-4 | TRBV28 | CASSLVLVRGNEKLFF | TGTGCCAGCAGTTTAGTTTTGGTTCGGGGGAATGAAAAACTGTTTTTT